The 26 T cell receptor beta chains below were found in one sample sequenced in a study of T cell responses to AZD1222 COVID-19 vaccine. Repertoires were generated with immunoSEQ multiplex PCR, while TCRdb's copy carries only in-frame clones and drops some. Of roughly 180,000 clones in the sample, about 93% were seen once. Source: peripheral blood, taken on day 0 of AZD1222 vaccination. Every receptor here comes from an adult in good health.

The rearrangement joins TRBV18 to TRBJ2-1; D perhaps matches TRBD1 (6 bases). V dropped 4 bases and J dropped 7 bases, with 14 bases sitting between them. Germline CDR1 is KGHSH and CDR2 is LQKENI. CDR3 length equals 14 residues. This chain's CDR3 is CASSLGGQLNEQFF. Written as DNA, the CDR3 is TGTGCCAGCTCACTTGGGGGCCAACTTAATGAGCAGTTCTTC.

This clone was counted once. V usage is TRBV28 and J usage is TRBJ2-7; D unresolved. The CDR3 has 15 amino acids. V lost 5 bases and J 2 bases, leaving 16 bases between the germline ends. In germline, CDR1 is MDHEN, CDR2 SYDVKM. The CDR3 is CASSPPHKGTYEQYF. The CDR3 DNA follows: TGTGCCAGCAGTCCCCCGCATAAGGGCACCTACGAGCAGTACTTC.

CDR3 sequence: CASGGPGTGEQFF. Written as DNA, the CDR3 is TGTGCCAGCGGGGGCCCCGGGACGGGGGAGCAGTTCTTC. V usage is TRBV4-2 and J usage is TRBJ2-1, with D tentatively TRBD1 (6 bases). Trimming left V 8 bases short and J 10 bases short, with 18 bases between. This CDR3 contains 13 residues. From germline, CDR1 is LGHNA and CDR2 YNFKEQ.

The genes are TRBV30 and TRBJ1-2, with a tentative D call TRBD1 (5 bases). Germline lookup yields CDR1 GTSNPN and CDR2 SVGIG (reference sequence). Between the trimmed V and J ends, which lost 5 bases and 0 bases, there was a span of 16 bases. The CDR3 sequence is 15 residues long. CDR3 nucleotide sequence: TGTGCCTGGGAGACCGGGGGAAGAACTAACTATGGCTACACCTTC. Amino acids: CAWETGGRTNYGYTF.

The chain recombines TRBV19 with TRBJ1-2; D possibly corresponds to TRBD1 (6 bases). Germline V lookup: CDR1 LNHDA, CDR2 SQIVND (reference sequence). The CDR3 has 15 residues. Trimming took 3 bases from V and 4 from J, leaving 15 bases between them. The CDR3 is CASSILGGGPYGYTF. The CDR3, as DNA: TGTGCCAGTAGTATTCTGGGGGGGGGCCCCTATGGCTACACCTTC.

This sequence joins TRBV11-2 and TRBJ2-5; unclear D gene. With 2 bases removed from V and 5 bases from J, the gap between germline ends came to 6 bases. The CDR3 consists of 12 residues. Germline V gene data show CDR1 as SGHAT and CDR2 as FQNNGV. CDR3 in amino acids: CASSLIEETQYF. The CDR3 DNA sequence: TGTGCCAGCAGCTTAATCGAGGAGACCCAGTACTTC.

The genes are TRBV27 and TRBJ1-1; no firm D call. Trimming pared 5 bases from V and 1 base from J, leaving 11 bases between. Germline-derived CDR1 and CDR2 are MNHEY and SMNVEV (reference sequence). The CDR3 length is 14 residues. The CDR3 nucleotides are TGTGCCAGCAGTATACTAGACAAGAACACTGAAGCTTTCTTT. It translates to CASSILDKNTEAFF.

The V call is TRBV5-4, the J call TRBJ1-2, with no clear D. The V gene's germline CDR1 is SGHNT and CDR2 YYREEE (reference sequence). V lost 4 bases to trimming and J lost 3 bases, with 16 bases between them. This CDR3 has 15 amino acids. The CDR3 DNA follows: TGTGCCAGCAGCCCCTACGAAGGGTACGACTATGGCTACACCTTC. The encoded protein is CASSPYEGYDYGYTF.

The chain couples TRBV19 to TRBJ2-1; TRBD2 matches at 9 bases. Germline V gene lookup returns CDR1 LNHDA and CDR2 SQIVND (reference sequence). There are 15 residues in the CDR3. The V segment lost 3 bases and the J segment 9 bases; nucleotides outside the gene matches: 9. CDR3 DNA sequence: TGTGCCAGTAGTATTGATAGCGGGAGTTGGGGTGAGCAGTTCTTC. Translating it yields CASSIDSGSWGEQFF.

The J gene is TRBJ1-5, the V gene TRBV30; 8 nucleotides agree with TRBD1. Per germline, CDR1 GTSNPN and CDR2 SVGIG (reference sequence). V was pared by 2 bases and J by 7 bases, with 16 bases of the junction left unmatched. The CDR3 extends over 17 amino acids. The CDR3 coding sequence is TGTGCCTGGAGTTCGAGAGTTGGACAGGGAGGGAACCAGCCCCAGCATTTT. It yields the protein CAWSSRVGQGGNQPQHF. The full variable domain, rest sourced from reference TRBV30 and TRBJ1-5, is SQTIHQWPATLVQPVGSPLSLECTVEGTSNPNLYWYRQAAGRGLQLLFYSVGIGQISSEVPQNLSASRPQDRQFILSSKKLLLSDSGFYLCAWSSRVGQGGNQPQHFGDGTRLSIL.

The V and J genes are TRBV4-1 and TRBJ1-3; no clear D gene. The V end was cut by 2 bases, the J end by 6 bases, with 14 bases between. CDR1 is MGHRA and CDR2 is YSYEKL in the germline V gene. The CDR3 length is 15 residues. CDR3 loop: CASSQPLARPNTIYF. CDR3 nucleotide sequence: TGCGCCAGCAGCCAACCCCTCGCGAGGCCAAACACCATATATTTT.

J is TRBJ2-2 and V is TRBV19, with D perhaps TRBD1 (5 bases). The ends were cut back, 6 bases at V and 1 base at J, with 12 bases in the middle. Looked up from germline, CDR1 is LNHDA and CDR2 is SQIVND (reference sequence). CDR3 length: 15 amino acids. The chain's CDR3 is CASRVPRGNTGELFF. In DNA form, the CDR3 reads TGTGCCAGTAGGGTCCCTAGGGGGAACACCGGGGAGCTGTTTTTT. Drawing the rest from reference TRBV19 and TRBJ2-2, the complete variable domain is DGGITQSPKYLFRKEGQNVTLSCEQNLNHDAMYWYRQDPGQGLRLIYYSQIVNDFQKGDIAEGYSVSREKKESFPLTVTSAQKNPTAFYLCASRVPRGNTGELFFGEGSRLTVL.

V and J are TRBV29-1 and TRBJ2-1, with 13 bases that match TRBD2. The CDR3 covers 16 residues. Germline V gives CDR1 SQVTM, CDR2 ANQGSEA. V lost 0 bases and J lost 15; bases outside the gene matches: 14. Here the CDR3 DNA reads TGCAGCGTTGAAGATCGTCGGGGAACTAGCGGGAGGGCACGGTTCTTC. Translation: CSVEDRRGTSGRARFF.

The chain uses TRBV7-9 and TRBJ1-5, with 9 nucleotides matching TRBD1. Trimming took 5 bases from V and 4 from J; bases not matched to a gene: 9. This CDR3 has 16 amino acids. Germline values: CDR1 SEHNR, CDR2 FQNEAQ (reference sequence). This chain's CDR3 is CASSPSGTGRNQPQHF. CDR3 bases: TGTGCCAGCAGCCCGTCCGGGACAGGGCGGAATCAGCCCCAGCATTTT.

CDR3 loop: CASSLEQALSGNTIYF. As DNA, the CDR3 is TGCGCCAGCAGCTTGGAACAGGCCCTCTCTGGAAACACCATATATTTT. This sequence joins TRBV5-1 and TRBJ1-3; maybe TRBD1 (5 bases). Germline V gene lookup returns CDR1 SGHRS and CDR2 YFSETQ. V lost 0 bases and J lost 0, with 10 bases in between. This CDR3 region has 16 residues.

On this clone: Since a much larger clone is just one base distant, this may be a read error. The rearrangement uses TRBV6-4 and TRBJ2-1; the match to TRBD2 covers 14 bases. The CDR3 loop spans 15 amino acids. With V trimmed by 4 bases and J by 6 bases, 2 bases remained unmatched. CDR1 MRHNA and CDR2 SNTAGT come from the germline V gene. The CDR3 sequence is CASSAGTSGSNEQFF. Here the CDR3 DNA reads TGTGCCAGCAGTGCCGGGACTAGCGGGAGCAATGAGCAGTTCTTC.

This clone was observed a single time. V and J are TRBV12-3 or TRBV12-4 and TRBJ1-2; TRBD1 is a possible D gene (6 bases). The CDR3 has 13 amino acids. V was cut by 7 bases and J by 6 bases, with 15 bases left in between. The CDR3 reads CASTRGRGDGYTF. The CDR3 DNA sequence: TGTGCCAGCACCCGGGGGCGGGGGGATGGCTACACCTTC.

This clone came up once. This chain uses TRBV27 with TRBJ1-1; D is unclear. This CDR3 has 14 residues. Trimming took off 2 bases at V and 1 base at J, with 8 bases between the two ends. The V gene's germline CDR1 is MNHEY and CDR2 SMNVEV (reference sequence). The CDR3 sequence: CASSLRNPNTEAFF. CDR3 nucleotide sequence: TGTGCCAGCAGTTTAAGGAACCCGAACACTGAAGCTTTCTTT.

Note on this clone: The sample holds other DNA sequences that translate to the same CDR3. The chain employs TRBV6-5 and TRBJ1-1; the D is unclear. Germline-derived CDR1 and CDR2 are MNHEY and SVGAGI. The CDR3 covers 11 residues. V was pared by 6 bases and J by 4 bases, with 6 bases between. CDR3 bases: TGTGCCAGCAGAAAGGGCACTGAAGCTTTCTTT. It is translated as CASRKGTEAFF.

The chain combines TRBV27 with TRBJ2-2, with D tentatively TRBD1 (5 bases). The V end was cut by 3 bases, the J end by 4 bases, with 18 bases between. The CDR3 runs to 17 residues. Germline CDR1 MNHEY, CDR2 SMNVEV (reference sequence). The CDR3 here is CASSFPTPAGLTGELFF. The CDR3 DNA reads TGTGCCAGCAGTTTCCCAACCCCGGCAGGGCTCACCGGGGAGCTGTTTTTT.

This clone was counted a single time. The V call is TRBV28, the J call TRBJ1-5; no clear D gene. Trimming removed 5 bases at V and 1 base at J, with 9 bases between. The CDR3 runs to 14 residues. Germline loops: CDR1 MDHEN, CDR2 SYDVKM. This CDR3 is CASSVLQSNQPQHF. The CDR3 nucleotides read TGTGCCAGCAGTGTACTACAGAGCAATCAGCCCCAGCATTTT. Using reference TRBV28 and TRBJ1-5 for the parts outside the CDR3, the full variable domain is DVKVTQSSRYLVKRTGEKVFLECVQDMDHENMFWYRQDPGLGLRLIYFSYDVKMKEKGDIPEGYSVSREKKERFSLILESASTNQTSMYLCASSVLQSNQPQHFGDGTRLSIL.

This clone turned up a few times. The genes are TRBV4-1 and TRBJ2-3, with unresolved D. Germline values: CDR1 MGHRA, CDR2 YSYEKL. V shed 0 bases and J shed 2 bases, with 9 bases lying between them. The CDR3 is 15 residues long. The CDR3 coding sequence is TGCGCCAGCAGCCAAGATCGGGCTACCACAGATACGCAGTATTTT. Translating it yields CASSQDRATTDTQYF.

J is TRBJ2-3 and V is TRBV27; D remains unclear. This CDR3 comprises 12 residues. Germline V gene lookup returns CDR1 MNHEY and CDR2 SMNVEV (reference sequence). Trimming cost V 4 bases and J 1 base, with 3 bases left between them. CDR3 nucleotides: TGTGCCAGCAGTTCACGCACAGATACGCAGTATTTT. Translated, it gives CASSSRTDTQYF.

The chain has TRBV6-5 and TRBJ1-2; D is ambiguous. There are 15 residues in the CDR3. Trimming cost V 0 bases and J 7 bases, with 15 bases left between them. CDR1 is MNHEY and CDR2 is SVGAGI in the germline V gene. CDR3 nucleotides: TGTGCCAGCAGTTACTCCTCATTTCGCCCCTCTGGCTACACCTTC. As protein: CASSYSSFRPSGYTF.

V gene TRBV6-5 combines with J gene TRBJ1-4; TRBD1 matches at 7 bases. J lost 13 bases, V lost 8 bases, and 13 bases had no gene match. The CDR3 loop spans 13 amino acids. Germline V gene data show CDR1 as MNHEY and CDR2 as SVGAGI. This CDR3 is CASGGPTGERLFF. As DNA, the CDR3 is TGTGCCAGCGGAGGCCCAACAGGGGAGAGACTGTTTTTT.

V gene TRBV4-1 combines with J gene TRBJ1-2; no reliable D call. The CDR3 length is 15 residues. Germline assignment: CDR1 MGHRA and CDR2 YSYEKL. V was clipped by 3 bases and J by 0 bases, with 11 bases between them. For the CDR3, the DNA is TGCGCCAGCAGCCAGGGCCGGGGTCCTAACTATGGCTACACCTTC. Translated, it gives CASSQGRGPNYGYTF.